These T cell receptor beta chains were read from a single sample in a study of cytomegalovirus exposure and HLA in healthy donors. Generated by immunoSEQ multiplex PCR, the TCRdb table keeps only in-frame clones and is missing some. The table lists about 170,000 clones, around 78% of them singletons, with 0.7% to 0.85% in the top ten. The sequenced material came from PBMCs. These receptors originate from a female donor in good health and CMV-seronegative. CDR3s include the opening cysteine and the closing phenylalanine or tryptophan. The order of the fields is J gene, V gene, CDR3 protein.

TRBJ1-2	TRBV2	CASSEGSGTTFTNYGYTF
TRBJ2-1	TRBV4-3	CASSQENQGTNEQFF
TRBJ2-1	TRBV29-1	CSVERRARFYNEQFF
TRBJ2-7	TRBV4-3	CASSQDYRGLAYEQYF
TRBJ1-2	TRBV19	CASSIGVRGYGYTF
TRBJ1-5	TRBV7-2	CASSLAGSARWQPQHF
TRBJ2-5	TRBV14	CASSPAGGHWRAQYF
TRBJ2-1	TRBV9	CASSRGQGFDNEQFF
TRBJ2-1	TRBV7-3	CASSLRYSGGGASDEQFF
TRBJ2-5	TRBV19	CASSFGQGETQYF
TRBJ2-7	TRBV5-6	CASSFDRVSYEQYF
TRBJ2-5	TRBV7-2	CASSPNRGETQYF
TRBJ1-2	TRBV4-1	CASSQVGTGGNYGYTF
TRBJ2-3	TRBV7-2	CASSFGLAGGTSTDTQYF
TRBJ1-4	TRBV25-1	CASSLVQGATNEKLFF
TRBJ2-7	TRBV6-6	CASSTSEAGLYEQYF
TRBJ2-5	TRBV6-6	CARGLAVAPTKEYF
TRBJ1-2	TRBV27	CASSLQGASNYGYTF
TRBJ2-3	TRBV5-1	CASRDTDRGRTDTQYF
TRBJ2-2	TRBV6-6	CASSYSGTGRTGELFF
TRBJ2-3	TRBV10-3	CAISESTSGVRPDTQYF
TRBJ2-1	TRBV5-4	CASSLAVAGAYNEQFF
TRBJ1-1	TRBV7-3	CASSLQGAGAEAFF
TRBJ1-6	TRBV30	CAWSSGQWNSPLHF
TRBJ1-1	TRBV6-5	CASRYRGNTEAFF
TRBJ2-1	TRBV2	CASSIAGVHNNEQFF
TRBJ2-3	TRBV15	CATSSLDTQYF
TRBJ2-1	TRBV5-6	CASSFGTGRGNEQFF
TRBJ1-6	TRBV28	CASSPPGLNSRETLHF
TRBJ2-3	TRBV5-4	CASSGGASGGVTQYF
TRBJ2-3	TRBV29-1	CSAEPGTSPDTQYF
NA	TRBV7-6	CASSLARTRDEQYF
TRBJ2-1	TRBV29-1	CSGAGGTGDPNEQFF
TRBJ1-1	TRBV4-3	CASSQAFGTISVTEAFF
TRBJ2-2	TRBV7-6	CASSLSGGWTGELFF
TRBJ2-4	TRBV4-1	CASITSSQILAKNIQYF
TRBJ2-1	TRBV5-1	CASSFQGLAGVYNEQFF
TRBJ2-7	TRBV4-3	CASSQDIGTSENYEQYF